This TCR beta chain was sequenced in a study of blood T cell repertoires in COVID-19. As for the study in general: The cDNA or gDNA used as material had been derived from T cells, B-cell-depleted T cells, or PBMCs.

Profiling relied on immunoSEQ multiplex PCR, and the TCRdb table lists in-frame clones only, not all of them. The sample yields hundreds of thousands of clones, roughly 87% seen once. The CDR3 has 16 amino acids. CDR1 LGHNA and CDR2 YNFKEQ come from the germline V gene. V was trimmed by 4 bases and J by 0 bases, leaving 12 bases between them. The chain combines TRBV4-2 with TRBJ2-2, with D possibly TRBD1 on 6 matching bases. Input material: peripheral blood. The receptor's source is a man aged 18 to 30 with COVID-19, enrolled during active disease. The CDR3 DNA follows: TGTGCCAGCAGCCCCCCCAGGGGCTCGAACACCGGGGAGCTGTTTTTT. It translates to CASSPPRGSNTGELFF.